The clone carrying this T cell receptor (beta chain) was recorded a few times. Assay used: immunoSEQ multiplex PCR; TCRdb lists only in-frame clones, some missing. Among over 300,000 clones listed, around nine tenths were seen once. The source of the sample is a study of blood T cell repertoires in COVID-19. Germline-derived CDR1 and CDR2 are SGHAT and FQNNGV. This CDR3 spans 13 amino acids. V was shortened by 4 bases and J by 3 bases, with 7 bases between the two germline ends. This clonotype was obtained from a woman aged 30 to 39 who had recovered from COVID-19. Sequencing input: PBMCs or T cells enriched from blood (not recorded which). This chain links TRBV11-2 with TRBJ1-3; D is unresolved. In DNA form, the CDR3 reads TGTGCCAGCAGCTCCCCAGTTGGAAACACCATATATTTT. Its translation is CASSSPVGNTIYF.